A single sample gave rise to the 18 T cell receptor beta chains below, sequenced in a study of PD-1 blockade in classical Hodgkin lymphoma. Profiling relied on immunoSEQ multiplex PCR, and the TCRdb table lists in-frame clones only, not all of them. The sample consists of approximately 25,000 clones, around 83% of them appearing once. The patients all showed relapse after autologous stem cell transplantation, while their brentuximab vedotin exposure varied. Magnetic negative selection was used to purify CD4+ T cells from PBMCs that had been thawed. The starting material was CD4+ T cells from blood, obtained at baseline. These receptors were taken from a human donor with classical Hodgkin lymphoma.

The V and J genes are TRBV7-9 and TRBJ2-5; D not resolved. From germline, CDR1 is SEHNR and CDR2 FQNEAQ (reference sequence). V was pared by 5 bases and J by 4 bases, with 11 bases between. This CDR3 is built from 13 residues. The CDR3 sequence is CASSRNLGETQYF. The CDR3 DNA reads as TGTGCCAGCAGCCGGAATCTGGGAGAGACCCAGTACTTC.

V is TRBV7-7 and J is TRBJ2-3; the match to TRBD2 covers 11 bases. This CDR3 has 16 residues. Germline V gene sequence: CDR1 SSHAT, CDR2 FNYEAQ (reference sequence). J lost 4 bases, V lost 1 base, and 4 bases had no gene match. CDR3 DNA sequence: TGTGCCAGCAGCTTAGGACTAGCGGGGTCCGCAGATACGCAGTATTTT. It codes for CASSLGLAGSADTQYF.

This clone was seen once. The chain employs TRBV19 and TRBJ2-6; D may be TRBD1 (6 bases). Germline assignment: CDR1 LNHDA and CDR2 SQIVND (reference sequence). Deletions cut 3 bases from V and 4 bases from J, with 10 bases between. CDR3 length equals 15 residues. The CDR3 here is CASSISGAGANVLTF. The CDR3 nucleotides read TGTGCCAGTAGTATTTCAGGGGCAGGGGCCAACGTCCTGACTTTC. The full variable domain, with the rest looked up from reference TRBV19 and TRBJ2-6, is DGGITQSPKYLFRKEGQNVTLSCEQNLNHDAMYWYRQDPGQGLRLIYYSQIVNDFQKGDIAEGYSVSREKKESFPLTVTSAQKNPTAFYLCASSISGAGANVLTFGAGSRLTVL.

This chain links TRBV4-3 with TRBJ2-4; D may match TRBD1 or TRBD2 (6 bases each). The CDR3 length is 16 residues. Germline CDR1 and CDR2: LGHNA and YSLEER. V was shortened by 1 base and J by 4 bases, with 14 bases between the two germline ends. The CDR3 region is CASSQVGGEGKNIQYF. In DNA, the CDR3 is TGCGCCAGCAGCCAAGTCGGGGGCGAGGGGAAAAACATTCAGTACTTC.

The gene calls are TRBV7-2 and TRBJ1-4; D perhaps matches TRBD1 (6 bases). Trimming cost V 4 bases and J 0 bases, with 12 bases left between them. This CDR3 has 16 residues. The germline V gene has CDR1 SGHTA and CDR2 FQGNSA. The CDR3 reads CASSSQGISTNEKLFF. In DNA, the CDR3 is TGTGCCAGCAGCTCTCAGGGGATTTCAACTAATGAAAAACTGTTTTTT.

V gene TRBV11-3 combines with J gene TRBJ2-3; tentatively, D is TRBD1 (5 bases). The CDR3 sequence is 15 residues long. Looked up from germline, CDR1 is SGHNT and CDR2 is YENEEA. V gave up 2 bases and J gave up 5 bases, with 14 bases separating them. Written as DNA, the CDR3 is TGTGCCAGCAGCTTATCTGGACAACGAAGAGATACGCAGTATTTT. It codes for CASSLSGQRRDTQYF.

The genes are TRBV7-2 and TRBJ2-5; weak D call: TRBD2 (7 bases). Germline assignment: CDR1 SGHTA and CDR2 FQGNSA. This CDR3 comprises 14 residues. V lost 3 bases and J 4 bases, leaving 12 bases between the germline ends. The CDR3 sequence is CASSFRGGGETQYF. The CDR3 region has the DNA TGTGCCAGCAGCTTCCGAGGGGGGGGAGAGACCCAGTACTTC.

The gene calls are TRBV5-8 and TRBJ2-7; 7 positions match TRBD1. Germline CDR1 is SGHTS and CDR2 is YDEGEE. The J segment lost 5 bases and the V segment lost 4 bases, leaving 6 bases of the junction unmatched. The CDR3 is made up of 13 amino acids. The CDR3, as DNA: TGTGCCAGCAGCAGGGACAGTTCCCACGAGCAGTACTTC. Translating it yields CASSRDSSHEQYF.

The chain is built from TRBV7-2 and TRBJ1-1, with TRBD1 as a possible D gene (5 bases). This CDR3 has 14 amino acids. Germline V gives CDR1 SGHTA, CDR2 FQGNSA. Between the trimmed V and J ends, which lost 1 base and 1 base, there was a span of 7 bases. The CDR3 is CASSLGGANTEAFF. The CDR3 nucleotides are TGTGCCAGCAGCTTAGGAGGGGCGAACACTGAAGCTTTCTTT. Looking up the rest from reference TRBV7-2 and TRBJ1-1 gives the full variable domain: GAGVSQSPSNKVTEKGKDVELRCDPISGHTALYWYRQSLGQGLEFLIYFQGNSAPDKSGLPSDRFSAERTGGSVSTLTIQRTQQEDSAVYLCASSLGGANTEAFFGQGTRLTVV.

The gene calls are TRBV7-2 and TRBJ2-5, with TRBD2 matching 12 bases. The V and J ends lost 5 bases and 7 bases, in that order; junction bases with no gene match: 8. The CDR3 consists of 15 residues. The germline V gene encodes CDR1 SGHTA and CDR2 FQGNSA. This CDR3 is CASSPLAGGLRTQYF. The CDR3 region has the DNA TGTGCCAGCAGCCCCCTAGCGGGGGGGCTCCGGACCCAGTACTTC.

CDR3 DNA sequence: TGTGCCAGCAGTGGTGGACAGGGGAACACTGAAGCTTTCTTT. This sequence encodes CASSGGQGNTEAFF. The V and J genes are TRBV2 and TRBJ1-1; 8 positions match TRBD1. CDR1 and CDR2 from the germline V gene are SNHLY and FYNNEI. The CDR3 consists of 14 residues. The V and J ends lost 4 bases and 1 base, in that order; junction bases with no gene match: 2.

The rearrangement uses TRBV6-4 and TRBJ1-4, with 7 bases fitting TRBD1. Germline V gene sequence: CDR1 MRHNA, CDR2 SNTAGT. The junction had 12 bases not matched to a gene; V was cut back by 3 bases and J by 8 bases. This CDR3 comprises 16 residues. CDR3: CASSDVQGSRREKLFF. CDR3 nucleotide sequence: TGTGCCAGCAGTGATGTACAGGGGAGTCGGCGGGAAAAACTGTTTTTT.

The gene calls are TRBV18 and TRBJ2-2; 10 nucleotides align to TRBD1. This CDR3 is 16 amino acids long. The germline V gene encodes CDR1 KGHSH and CDR2 LQKENI. The J segment lost 3 bases and the V segment lost 3 bases, leaving 4 bases of the junction unmatched. Here the CDR3 reads CASSPLTGGDTGELFF. The CDR3 DNA follows: TGTGCCAGCTCACCCTTGACAGGGGGCGACACCGGGGAGCTGTTTTTT.

This sequence joins TRBV9 and TRBJ2-7; no reliable D call. CDR1 is SGDLS and CDR2 is YYNGEE in the germline V gene. The V end was cut by 1 base, the J end by 1 base, with 12 bases between. The length of the CDR3 is 15 residues. CDR3 in DNA: TGTGCCAGCAGCGTATCGCGAAACCCGTCCTACGAGCAGTACTTC. Its protein product is CASSVSRNPSYEQYF.

V usage is TRBV4-3 and J usage is TRBJ1-2; D remains unclear. The CDR3 has 15 amino acids. The germline gives CDR1 LGHNA, CDR2 YSLEER. Trimming cost V 1 base and J 4 bases, with 13 bases left between them. CDR3: CASSQGFKTFYGYTF. CDR3 DNA: TGCGCCAGCAGCCAAGGGTTCAAGACTTTCTATGGCTACACCTTC.

The chain recombines TRBV5-4 with TRBJ1-2; maybe TRBD1 (5 bases). V lost 5 bases and J 1 base, leaving 18 bases between the germline ends. In germline, CDR1 is SGHNT, CDR2 YYREEE (reference sequence). The CDR3 covers 16 residues. This CDR3 reads CASSSEGTGDNYGYTF. The CDR3 coding sequence is TGTGCCAGCAGTTCGGAAGGGACGGGGGATAACTATGGCTACACCTTC.

The genes are TRBV15 and TRBJ2-2; 8 bases match TRBD1. J gave up 5 bases and V 3 bases, and 5 bases lay outside the gene matches. This CDR3 comprises 15 residues. The germline CDR1 and CDR2 sequences are LNHNV and YYDKDF (reference sequence). The CDR3 DNA is TGTGCCACCAGCAGGCAGACAGGGGAGACCGGGGAGCTGTTTTTT. Its translation is CATSRQTGETGELFF.

J is TRBJ2-7 and V is TRBV10-3; 9 nucleotides align to TRBD1. With V trimmed by 6 bases and J by 2 bases, 5 bases remained unmatched. Germline V lookup: CDR1 ENHRY, CDR2 SYGVKD. The CDR3 has 14 residues. The CDR3 DNA sequence: TGTGCCATCAGAGCCGGGACAGGGACCTACGAGCAGTACTTC. This sequence encodes CAIRAGTGTYEQYF.